The present TCR beta chain was sequenced within a study of persistence of HIV-infected CD4 T cells. Study-wide context: Suppressive ART had lasted a median of approximately 8 years.

Lysates of CMV-infected fibroblasts at 10 ug/mL stimulated these cells. Sorting selected CD4+ T cells upregulating both CD40 ligand and CD69. Notes on this clone: Antigen unknown.

J gave up 3 bases and V 5 bases, and 7 bases lay outside the gene matches. The CDR3 covers 15 residues. Germline V gene lookup returns CDR1 WNHNN and CDR2 SYGVQD (reference sequence). The libraries were made with immunoSEQ version 4 in survey mode. Profiled with immunoSEQ multiplex PCR; TCRdb holds only in-frame clones, not every one. Altogether 15,000 to 25,000 clones are present, approximately 80% being singletons, with the ten largest covering 6.8%. The starting material was CD4+ T cells sorted from PBMCs after approximately 18-hour stimulation, obtained from a patient who received antiretroviral therapy. The V call is TRBV10-1, the J call TRBJ2-3, with 8 positions matching TRBD2. This clonotype was obtained from an adult man with HIV who was CMV-seropositive. For the CDR3, the DNA is TGCGCCAGCAGTTCAGTTAGCGGGGAAACAGATACGCAGTATTTT. Its translation is CASSSVSGETDTQYF.